A selection of T cell receptor beta chains follows, all from one sample in a study of cytomegalovirus exposure and HLA in healthy donors. Here immunoSEQ multiplex PCR was the method, and the copy in TCRdb shows in-frame clones only, minus some. This sample has hundreds of thousands of clones; 70% to 90% occur once, and the top ten carry about 0.25%. Material: PBMCs. Receptors were obtained from a girl aged 2 to 9 in good health and CMV-seronegative. Both conserved end residues are part of each CDR3. Each record gives: D gene, clone size, J gene, V gene, CDR3 DNA, CDR3 protein. A D gene is named only where the DNA matches it firmly. A row's size may be missing; if present it is once, few, many or a size class.

NA	NA	TRBJ2-3	TRBV9	TGTGCCAGCAGCGGGAGAGGCGCTAGCACAGATACGCAGTATTTT	CASSGRGASTDTQYF
NA	NA	TRBJ2-7	TRBV5-6	TGTGCCAGCAGCTTGGCCAAGGGAGTTAAGGCCTACGGGCAGTACTTC	CASSLAKGVKAYGQYF
NA	NA	TRBJ1-2	TRBV5-5	TGTGCCAGCAGTTTGCAAGGGGGCTATGGCTACACCTTC	CASSLQGGYGYTF
TRBD1	NA	TRBJ1-6	TRBV6-1	TGTGCCGGACAGGGGGCCAACTATAATTCACCCCTCCACTTT	CAGQGANYNSPLHF
NA	NA	TRBJ1-5	TRBV19	TGTGCCAGTAGTCTACAGTCATATAGCAATCAGCCCCAGCATTTT	CASSLQSYSNQPQHF
NA	NA	TRBJ2-1	TRBV7-9	TGTGCCAGCAGCTTCCGCCCAACAGGGAAACCCTACAATGAGCAGTTCTTC	CASSFRPTGKPYNEQFF
NA	once	TRBJ1-6	TRBV27	TGTGCCAGCCGGTTTACGGCAGGGCTTTCACCCCTCCACTTT	CASRFTAGLSPLHF
NA	NA	TRBJ2-1	TRBV5-1	TGCGCCAGCAGCCAGGAGGGCCGGGGGAATGAGCAGTTCTTC	CASSQEGRGNEQFF
NA	NA	TRBJ2-3	TRBV4-2	TGTGCCAGCAGGGGACTTCGATTAGGGGCTTATAGCACAGATACGCAGTATTTT	CASRGLRLGAYSTDTQYF
NA	NA	TRBJ1-1	TRBV5-1	TGCGCCAGCAGCGTAACAGGGCGTACTGAAGCTTTCTTT	CASSVTGRTEAFF
TRBD1	NA	TRBJ2-3	TRBV5-1	TGCGCCAGCAGCAAGTCCGGACAGGGGACTTACACAGATACGCAGTATTTT	CASSKSGQGTYTDTQYF
NA	NA	TRBJ2-5	TRBV27	TGTGCCAGCAGTTTATCGTGGCGGGCAGAGACCCAGTACTTC	CASSLSWRAETQYF
NA	NA	TRBJ1-2	TRBV27	TGTGCCAGCAGTTTCTCCGCGGGTCAAGGCTACACCTTC	CASSFSAGQGYTF
TRBD2	NA	TRBJ2-7	TRBV6-1	TGTGCCAGCAGTGAATTGGCGGGGGGAATTGAGCAGTACTTC	CASSELAGGIEQYF
NA	NA	TRBJ1-2	TRBV5-4	TGTGCCAGCAGCTTGTATAGTGAGGATGGCTACACCTTC	CASSLYSEDGYTF
TRBD1	NA	TRBJ2-7	TRBV5-1	TGCGCCAGCAGCTGGGGACAGGGGGCCTACGAGCAGTACTTC	CASSWGQGAYEQYF
NA	NA	TRBJ1-2	TRBV6-1	TGTGCCAGCAATGAACTTACAGCTATCGACGGCTACACCTTC	CASNELTAIDGYTF
NA	NA	TRBJ2-1	TRBV7-9	TGTGCCAGCAGCTTAGACCAGACCTACAATGAGCAGTTCTTC	CASSLDQTYNEQFF
NA	NA	TRBJ1-2	TRBV7-9	TGTTCCAGCAGCTTACCGACGGAGGGAAGTGGCTACACCTTC	CSSSLPTEGSGYTF
NA	NA	TRBJ2-4	TRBV10-1	TGCGCCAGCAGTGAGCACTCGCGGCGAGGTATGAACATTCAGTACTTC	CASSEHSRRGMNIQYF
NA	NA	TRBJ1-2	TRBV27	TGTGCCACTTCGACAGGACCAGGCTCCGTCTATGGCTACACCTTC	CATSTGPGSVYGYTF
TRBD2	NA	TRBJ2-5	TRBV5-1	TGCGCCAGCAGAGTAGCGGGGGGGCCGGAGACCCAGTACTTC	CASRVAGGPETQYF
TRBD1	NA	TRBJ1-1	TRBV6-6	TGTGCCAGCGCCTACAGGGGCCAGAACACTGAAGCTTTCTTT	CASAYRGQNTEAFF
TRBD1	NA	TRBJ2-2	TRBV27	TGTGCCAGCAGTTTAAGGCCGGCCGGACAGGGCACCGGGGAGCTGTTTTTT	CASSLRPAGQGTGELFF
TRBD2	NA	TRBJ2-7	TRBV7-3	TGTGCCAGCAGCTGCTCAGGACTAGCGGGGGAGCCCTACGAGCAGTACTTC	CASSCSGLAGEPYEQYF
TRBD1	NA	TRBJ1-5	TRBV5-4	TGTGCCAGCAGCTTGGGTGACAGGGGACGGAATCAGCCCCAGCATTTT	CASSLGDRGRNQPQHF
TRBD1	NA	TRBJ1-3	TRBV18	TGTGCCAGCACCCTAGACAGGGGGCCGGGAAACACCATATATTTT	CASTLDRGPGNTIYF
NA	NA	TRBJ1-5	TRBV5-8	TGTGCCAGCAGCTTGCCAATTGGGGAGCATAGCAATCAGCCCCAGCATTTT	CASSLPIGEHSNQPQHF
TRBD1	NA	TRBJ1-1	TRBV30	TGTGCCTGGACTAGGGGGCGGTTCAGTGAAGCTTTCTTT	CAWTRGRFSEAFF
TRBD1	NA	TRBJ1-1	TRBV29-1	TGCAGCGCCTTAAGACAGGGACAAACTGAAGCTTTCTTT	CSALRQGQTEAFF
NA	NA	TRBJ2-7	TRBV5-4	TGTGCCAGCAGCTTCGGGGCGGGGGCGGGATCCTACGAGCAGTACTTC	CASSFGAGAGSYEQYF
TRBD2	NA	TRBJ2-3	TRBV7-7	TGTGCCAGCATAAGGACTAGCGGGGTCCACACAGATACGCAGTATTTT	CASIRTSGVHTDTQYF
NA	NA	TRBJ1-5	TRBV6-6	TGTGCCAGCAGTAACCAGGGTACATCAAGGGATCAGCCCCAGCATTTT	CASSNQGTSRDQPQHF
NA	NA	TRBJ2-1	TRBV29-1	TGCAGCGTTGTGCCCCTGCTGACTACCAAAAATGAGCAGTTCTTC	CSVVPLLTTKNEQFF
NA	NA	TRBJ1-1	TRBV21-1	TGTGCCAGCAACCCTACAGGGTTCACTGAAGCTTTCTTT	CASNPTGFTEAFF
TRBD1	NA	TRBJ1-4	TRBV27	TGTGCCAGCAGTCAGGGGGCTAATGAAAAACTGTTTTTT	CASSQGANEKLFF
TRBD1	NA	TRBJ1-3	TRBV4-1	TGCGCCAGCAGCAGGGACAGCTGGATTCCTGGAAACACCATATATTTT	CASSRDSWIPGNTIYF
TRBD2	once	TRBJ2-6	TRBV5-5	TGTGCCAGCAGCCCTCGCGGGGGGGGGTCTGGGGCCAACGTCCTGACTTTC	CASSPRGGGSGANVLTF
NA	NA	TRBJ1-2	TRBV6-1	TGTGCCAGCAGCCCTGAGGGTTTCTATGGCTACACCTTC	CASSPEGFYGYTF
TRBD2	NA	TRBJ2-7	TRBV10-3	TGTGCCATCAGTGAGTCGGGGGGAGGGTCCTACTACGAGCAGTACTTC	CAISESGGGSYYEQYF
TRBD2	NA	TRBJ2-1	TRBV7-2	TGTGCCAGCAGCTTAAGGCTAGCGGGAGGGCCAGATGAGCAGTTCTTC	CASSLRLAGGPDEQFF
NA	NA	TRBJ2-1	TRBV27	TGTGCCAGCAGTTCTCGATTAGGGGGAGGGTTCGGGTACAATGAGCAGTTCTTC	CASSSRLGGGFGYNEQFF
TRBD2	NA	TRBJ2-3	TRBV14	TGTGCCAGCAGCCCCAATTCCGGGGGGGCCACAGATACGCAGTATTTT	CASSPNSGGATDTQYF
NA	few	TRBJ2-7	TRBV25-1	TGTGCCGACAGGTCCTACGAGCAGTACTTC	CADRSYEQYF
TRBD1	once	TRBJ1-2	TRBV27	TGTGCCAGCAGTTTAATACAGGGGGCTAGCTATGGCTACACCTTC	CASSLIQGASYGYTF
NA	NA	TRBJ2-7	TRBV5-6	TGTGCCAGCAGCTGGGGCGGGGTGTTAGACTTC	CASSWGGVLDF
NA	NA	TRBJ2-1	TRBV5-6	TGTGCCAGCAGCGCCAGACCCGGGAAACAGTTCTTC	CASSARPGKQFF
TRBD2	NA	TRBJ2-5	TRBV10-3	TGTGCCACCCGCCCGGGACTAGCGGGGGAAGAGACCCAGTACTTC	CATRPGLAGEETQYF
NA	NA	TRBJ1-1	TRBV13	TGTGCCAGCAGCCGCATGGTGTACGATGGGTCGGGCACTGAAGCTTTCTTT	CASSRMVYDGSGTEAFF
NA	NA	TRBJ1-3	TRBV27	TGTGCCAGCAGAGACTACTCTGGAAACACCATATATTTT	CASRDYSGNTIYF
NA	NA	TRBJ2-2	TRBV9	TGTGCCAGCGCCTCGACAGTTAGCACCGGGGAGCTGTTTTTT	CASASTVSTGELFF
NA	NA	TRBJ1-5	TRBV19	TGTGCCAGTAGTATAGAGACCCAGGGTGGCAATCAGCCCCAGCATTTT	CASSIETQGGNQPQHF
TRBD1	NA	TRBJ1-1	TRBV28	TGTGCCAGCAGTGAGGCCGGGACAGGAGCTTTCTTT	CASSEAGTGAFF
TRBD1	NA	TRBJ2-4	TRBV5-4	TGTGCCAGCAGCTTGGCCGGCGGGACAGGTCTAAACATTCAGTACTTC	CASSLAGGTGLNIQYF
NA	few	TRBJ1-5	TRBV27	TGTGCCAGCAGTTTAAACAGGGGCAATCAGCCCCAGCATTTT	CASSLNRGNQPQHF